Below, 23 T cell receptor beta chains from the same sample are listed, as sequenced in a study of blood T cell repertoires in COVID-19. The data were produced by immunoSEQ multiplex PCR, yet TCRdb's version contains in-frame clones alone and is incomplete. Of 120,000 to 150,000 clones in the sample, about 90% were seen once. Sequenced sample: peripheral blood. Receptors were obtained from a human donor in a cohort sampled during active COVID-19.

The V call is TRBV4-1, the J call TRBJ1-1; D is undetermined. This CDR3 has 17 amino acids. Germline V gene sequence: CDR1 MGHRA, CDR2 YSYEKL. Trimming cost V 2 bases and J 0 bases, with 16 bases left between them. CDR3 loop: CASSQPMARDMNTEAFF. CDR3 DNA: TGCGCCAGCAGCCAACCAATGGCCCGAGACATGAACACTGAAGCTTTCTTT.

The CDR3 sequence is CASSYGGSPNYGYTF. CDR3 bases: TGTGCCAGCAGTTATGGAGGCTCCCCTAACTATGGCTACACCTTC. The chain combines TRBV6-6 with TRBJ1-2; D unresolved. The CDR3 extends over 15 amino acids. Germline V gene data show CDR1 as MNHNY and CDR2 as SVGAGI (reference sequence). V lost 3 bases to trimming and J lost 0 bases, with 11 bases between them.

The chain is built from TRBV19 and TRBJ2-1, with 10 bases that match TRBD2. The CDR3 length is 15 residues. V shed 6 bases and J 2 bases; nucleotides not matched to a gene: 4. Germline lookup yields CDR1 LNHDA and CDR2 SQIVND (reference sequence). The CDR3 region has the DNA TGTGCCAGTAGCGACCTAGCGGGGGCCTACAATGAGCAGTTCTTC. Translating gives CASSDLAGAYNEQFF.

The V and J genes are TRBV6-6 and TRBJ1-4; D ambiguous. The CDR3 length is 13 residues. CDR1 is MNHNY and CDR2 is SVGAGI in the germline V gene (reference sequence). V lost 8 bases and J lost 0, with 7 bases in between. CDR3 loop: CASQDATNEKLFF. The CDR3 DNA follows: TGTGCCAGCCAGGATGCAACTAATGAAAAACTGTTTTTT.

CDR3 region: CASKVGGINYGYTF. In DNA, the CDR3 is TGTGCCAGTAAGGTCGGAGGGATTAACTATGGCTACACCTTC. The rearrangement uses TRBV19 and TRBJ1-2; D unresolved. The V end was cut by 7 bases, the J end by 1 base, with 13 bases between. The CDR3 length is 14 residues. CDR1 is LNHDA, CDR2 SQIVND, per germline (reference sequence).

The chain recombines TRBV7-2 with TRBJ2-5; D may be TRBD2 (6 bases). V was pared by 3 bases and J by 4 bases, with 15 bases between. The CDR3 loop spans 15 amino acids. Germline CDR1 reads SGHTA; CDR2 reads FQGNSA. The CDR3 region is CASSFNGREGETQYF. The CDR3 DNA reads TGTGCCAGCAGCTTTAACGGGAGAGAAGGAGAGACCCAGTACTTC. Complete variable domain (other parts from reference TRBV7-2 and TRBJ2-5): GAGVSQSPSNKVTEKGKDVELRCDPISGHTALYWYRQSLGQGLEFLIYFQGNSAPDKSGLPSDRFSAERTGGSVSTLTIQRTQQEDSAVYLCASSFNGREGETQYFGPGTRLLVL.

The CDR3 nucleotides are TGTGCCAGCAGTTCGACAGGAGTGAACACTGAAGCTTTCTTT. Encoded protein: CASSSTGVNTEAFF. This chain joins TRBV6-2 or TRBV6-3 and TRBJ1-1; a weak D match, TRBD1 (6 bases). This CDR3 has 14 amino acids. Germline V gene lookup returns CDR1 MNHEY and CDR2 SVGEGT. The V gene lost 4 bases and the J gene lost 0 bases, with 9 bases spanning the gap.

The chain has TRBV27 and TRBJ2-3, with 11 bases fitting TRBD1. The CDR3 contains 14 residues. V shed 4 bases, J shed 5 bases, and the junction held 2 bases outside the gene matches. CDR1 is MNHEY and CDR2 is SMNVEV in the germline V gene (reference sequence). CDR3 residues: CASSWTGGLDTQYF. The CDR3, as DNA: TGTGCCAGCAGTTGGACAGGGGGCCTAGATACGCAGTATTTT.

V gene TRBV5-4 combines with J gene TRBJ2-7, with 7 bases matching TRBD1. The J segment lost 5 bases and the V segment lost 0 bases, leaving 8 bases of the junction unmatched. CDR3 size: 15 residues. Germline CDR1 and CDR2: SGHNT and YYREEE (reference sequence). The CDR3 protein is CASSLVGQTGHEQYF. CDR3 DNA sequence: TGTGCCAGCAGCTTGGTGGGCCAGACAGGGCACGAGCAGTACTTC. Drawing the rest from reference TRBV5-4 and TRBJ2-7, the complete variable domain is ETGVTQSPTHLIKTRGQQVTLRCSSQSGHNTVSWYQQALGQGPQFIFQYYREEENGRGNFPPRFSGLQFPNYSSELNVNALELDDSALYLCASSLVGQTGHEQYFGPGTRLTVT.

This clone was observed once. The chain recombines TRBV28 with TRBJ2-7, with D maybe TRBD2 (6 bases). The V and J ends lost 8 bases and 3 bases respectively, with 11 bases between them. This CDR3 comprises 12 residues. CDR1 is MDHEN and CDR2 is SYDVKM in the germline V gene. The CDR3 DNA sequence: TGTGCCAGCGGAGGGGCGCACTACGAGCAGTACTTC. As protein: CASGGAHYEQYF.

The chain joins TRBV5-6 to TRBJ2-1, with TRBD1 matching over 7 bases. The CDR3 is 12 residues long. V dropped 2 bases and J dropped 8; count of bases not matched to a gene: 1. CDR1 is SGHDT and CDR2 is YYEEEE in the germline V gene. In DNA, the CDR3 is TGTGCCAGCAGCTTACAGGGGTATGAGCAGTTCTTC. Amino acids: CASSLQGYEQFF.

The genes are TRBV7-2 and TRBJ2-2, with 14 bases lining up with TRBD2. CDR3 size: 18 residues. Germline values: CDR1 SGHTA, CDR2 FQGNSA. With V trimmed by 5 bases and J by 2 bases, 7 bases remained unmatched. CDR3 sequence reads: CASSARLAGGPNTGELFF. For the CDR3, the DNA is TGTGCCAGCAGCGCTCGACTAGCGGGGGGGCCTAACACCGGGGAGCTGTTTTTT.

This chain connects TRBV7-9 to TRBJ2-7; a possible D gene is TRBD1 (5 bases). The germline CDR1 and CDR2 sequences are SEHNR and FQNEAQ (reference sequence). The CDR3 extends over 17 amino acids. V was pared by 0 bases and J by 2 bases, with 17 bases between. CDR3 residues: CASSLAHIRQGTYEQYF. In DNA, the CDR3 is TGTGCCAGCAGCTTAGCGCACATTCGCCAGGGTACCTACGAGCAGTACTTC.

Written as DNA, the CDR3 is TGCAGCGTTGAGACAGGACAAAGCTATGGCTACACCTTC. Encoded protein: CSVETGQSYGYTF. The chain links TRBV29-1 to TRBJ1-2, with a tentative D call TRBD1 (6 bases). This CDR3 has 13 amino acids. In germline, CDR1 is SQVTM, CDR2 ANQGSEA. Trimming removed 3 bases at V and 4 bases at J, with 12 bases between.

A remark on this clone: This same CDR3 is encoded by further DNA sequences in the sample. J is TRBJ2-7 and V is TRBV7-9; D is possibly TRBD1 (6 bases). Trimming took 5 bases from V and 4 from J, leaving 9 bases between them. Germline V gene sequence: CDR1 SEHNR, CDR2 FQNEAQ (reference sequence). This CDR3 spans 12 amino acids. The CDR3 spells CASSPTGYEQYF. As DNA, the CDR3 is TGTGCCAGCAGCCCGACAGGTTACGAGCAGTACTTC. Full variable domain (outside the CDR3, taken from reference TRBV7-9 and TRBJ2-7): DTGVSQNPRHKITKRGQNVTFRCDPISEHNRLYWYRQTLGQGPEFLTYFQNEAQLEKSRLLSDRFSAERPKGSFSTLEIQRTEQGDSAMYLCASSPTGYEQYFGPGTRLTVT.

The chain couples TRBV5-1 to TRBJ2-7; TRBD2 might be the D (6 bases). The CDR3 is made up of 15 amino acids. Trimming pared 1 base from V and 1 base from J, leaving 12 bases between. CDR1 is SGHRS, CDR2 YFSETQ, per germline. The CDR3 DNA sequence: TGCGCCAGCAGCTTGAAGGTTGGGGGGTCCTACGAGCAGTACTTC. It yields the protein CASSLKVGGSYEQYF.

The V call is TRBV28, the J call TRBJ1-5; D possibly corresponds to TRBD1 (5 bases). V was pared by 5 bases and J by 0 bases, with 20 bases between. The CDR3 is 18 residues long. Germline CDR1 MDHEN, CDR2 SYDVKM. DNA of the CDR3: TGTGCCAGCAGTCCCAGCGTCCAGGGCTATTATAGCAATCAGCCCCAGCATTTT. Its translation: CASSPSVQGYYSNQPQHF.

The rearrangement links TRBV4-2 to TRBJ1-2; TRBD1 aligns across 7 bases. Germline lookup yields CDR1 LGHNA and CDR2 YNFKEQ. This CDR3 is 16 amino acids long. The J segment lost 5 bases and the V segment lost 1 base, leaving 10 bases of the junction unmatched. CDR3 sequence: CASSQVPPTGRYGYTF. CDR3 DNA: TGTGCCAGCAGCCAAGTTCCCCCGACAGGGCGTTATGGCTACACCTTC.

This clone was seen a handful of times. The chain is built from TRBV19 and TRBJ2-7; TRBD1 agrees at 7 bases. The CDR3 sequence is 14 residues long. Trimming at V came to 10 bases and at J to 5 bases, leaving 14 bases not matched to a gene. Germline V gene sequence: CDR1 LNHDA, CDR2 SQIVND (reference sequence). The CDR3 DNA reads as TGTGCCATCTCAAAAGGGGACAGCAGGCACGAGCAGTACTTC. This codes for CAISKGDSRHEQYF.

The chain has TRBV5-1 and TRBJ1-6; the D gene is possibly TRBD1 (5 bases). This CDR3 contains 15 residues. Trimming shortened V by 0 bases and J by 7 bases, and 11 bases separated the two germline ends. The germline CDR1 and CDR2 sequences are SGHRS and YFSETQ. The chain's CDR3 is CASSLDGADNSPLHF. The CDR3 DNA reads TGCGCCAGCAGCTTGGATGGGGCGGACAATTCACCCCTCCACTTT.

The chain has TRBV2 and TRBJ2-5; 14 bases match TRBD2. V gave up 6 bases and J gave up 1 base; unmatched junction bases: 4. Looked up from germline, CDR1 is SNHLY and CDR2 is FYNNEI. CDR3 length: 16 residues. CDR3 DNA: TGTGCCAGCAGCCCTGGACTAGCGGGGGGCCAAGAGACCCAGTACTTC. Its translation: CASSPGLAGGQETQYF.

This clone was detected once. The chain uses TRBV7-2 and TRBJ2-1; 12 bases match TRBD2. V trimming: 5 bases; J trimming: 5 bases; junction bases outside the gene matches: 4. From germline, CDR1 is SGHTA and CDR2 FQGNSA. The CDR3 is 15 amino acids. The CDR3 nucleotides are TGTGCCAGCAGCGCACTAGCGGGAGGACACAATGAGCAGTTCTTC. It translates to CASSALAGGHNEQFF.

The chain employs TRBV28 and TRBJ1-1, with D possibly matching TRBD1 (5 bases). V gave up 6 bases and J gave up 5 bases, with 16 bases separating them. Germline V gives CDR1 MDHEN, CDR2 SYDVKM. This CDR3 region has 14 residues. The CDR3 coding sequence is TGTGCCAGCAGAACCCAAGGGGTTAGGACTGAAGCTTTCTTT. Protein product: CASRTQGVRTEAFF.